This is a list of T cell receptor beta chains from one sample in a study of brain metastases from non-small cell lung cancer. Data came from immunoSEQ multiplex PCR; TCRdb stores just in-frame clones and leaves some out. The sample contains some 4,500 clones, approximately 79% of which appear only once. The sequencing sample was made of tumor-adjacent normal tissue. Receptor source: a donor aged 40 or older with non-small cell lung cancer. Both conserved end residues are trimmed from each CDR3. Size tells how often a clone was seen (once, few, many) or the class of an expanded clone, and some rows leave it out.

abundance,j_gene,v_gene,CDR3aa
.,TRBJ2-6,TRBV7-8,ASSLAGSGANVLT
.,TRBJ2-1,TRBV29-1,SAFHSSNEQF
.,TRBJ1-3,TRBV27,ASSRGGSSGNTIY
.,TRBJ2-1,TRBV6-5,ASLWDRAHNEQF
.,TRBJ2-1,TRBV7-2,ASCQLANSYNEQF
.,TRBJ2-1,TRBV6-4,ASSDRVESNEQF
once,TRBJ2-2,TRBV12-3/TRBV12-4,ASRGLGAGELF
.,TRBJ2-3,TRBV5-1,ASSLELADTQY
.,TRBJ2-5,TRBV7-2,ASSPKAAQETQY
.,TRBJ2-3,TRBV5-6,ASTSIGTSGKHRNTQY
once,TRBJ2-3,TRBV7-2,ASSSVGTDTQY
.,TRBJ1-4,TRBV28,ASRKFSKITGGNEKLF
.,TRBJ1-2,TRBV28,ASSFRGSLSIKSGYT
.,TRBJ1-6,TRBV28,ASRDPGQTTGALH
.,TRBJ1-2,TRBV7-2,ASSLAGANYGYT
.,TRBJ1-1,TRBV6-5,ASSLPTGGNTEAF
.,TRBJ2-1,TRBV2,ASRGQLYNEQF
few,TRBJ1-2,TRBV27,ASSFEGNYGYT
.,TRBJ1-6,TRBV9,ASSVSPDSVSLLH
.,TRBJ2-3,TRBV28,ASSFPPDGALDTQY
few,TRBJ1-2,TRBV5-5,ASSSTGVDGYT
.,TRBJ2-1,TRBV10-2,ASSERTSGFVSSYNEQF